Following are 29 T cell receptor beta chains from one sample sequenced in a study of blood T cell repertoires in COVID-19 (dated by TCRdb to the early 2020s). Library preparation was by the immunoSEQ multiplex PCR assay. TCRdb re-hosts the immuneACCESS table, in-frame sequences only. Its copies lack some clones; in the studies checked, an unresolved V gene accounts for under half of them, and the cause for the rest is not known. Within this sample are tens of thousands of clones, with approximately 82% of them counted one time only. Together, the top ten hold about 4% of the sample. Sequencing was performed on peripheral blood. These receptors were collected from a woman between 65 and 79 years old with acute or convalescent COVID-19.

This rearrangement joins TRBV5-1 to TRBJ2-3; TRBD2 matches at 9 bases. CDR3 length: 14 residues. In germline, CDR1 is SGHRS, CDR2 YFSETQ. The V and J ends lost 4 bases and 6 bases, in that order; junction bases with no gene match: 6. The CDR3 is CASSVSGSPDTQYF. The CDR3 bases are TGCGCCAGCAGCGTTAGCGGGAGTCCGGATACGCAGTATTTT.

This clone showed up just once. The chain couples TRBV5-6 to TRBJ2-3, with 10 bases matching TRBD2. The V gene's germline CDR1 is SGHDT and CDR2 YYEEEE. With V trimmed by 4 bases and J by 2 bases, 7 bases remained unmatched. This CDR3 region has 16 residues. This CDR3 reads CASSNQLAGTTDTQYF. The CDR3 bases are TGTGCCAGCAGCAATCAACTAGCGGGGACCACAGATACGCAGTATTTT.

The V and J genes are TRBV7-3 and TRBJ2-2; 11 nucleotides agree with TRBD2. Germline V gene sequence: CDR1 SGHTA, CDR2 FQGTGA. V gave up 1 base and J gave up 6 bases; unmatched junction bases: 4. The CDR3 has 16 amino acids. The CDR3 nucleotides read TGTGCCAGCAGCTTAAATAGCGGGAGGGTGTCCGGGGAGCTGTTTTTT. Protein product: CASSLNSGRVSGELFF.

This chain links TRBV5-4 with TRBJ2-1, with TRBD2 identical over 7 bases. Germline CDR1 and CDR2: SGHNT and YYREEE (reference sequence). This CDR3 is built from 13 residues. Trimming cost V 5 bases and J 8 bases; bases outside gene matches: 7. The DNA of the CDR3 is TGTGCCAGCAGGGGGGGGGTTGTGGATGAGCAGTTCTTC. It specifies CASRGGVVDEQFF.

V is TRBV6-6 and J is TRBJ1-6; D is undetermined. Trimming pared 3 bases from V and 4 bases from J, leaving 7 bases between. Germline values: CDR1 MNHNY, CDR2 SVGAGI (reference sequence). This CDR3 spans 14 amino acids. CDR3 DNA: TGTGCCAGCAGTTATATAGAGTATAATTCACCCCTCCACTTT. This codes for CASSYIEYNSPLHF.

This clone was seen a handful of times. The V gene is TRBV7-3, the J gene TRBJ2-1, with 7 positions matching TRBD1. This CDR3 comprises 16 residues. Germline CDR1 reads SGHTA; CDR2 reads FQGTGA. J gave up 0 bases and V 4 bases, and 6 bases lay outside the gene matches. In DNA, the CDR3 is TGTGCCAGCAGCTCCGCAGGGGGAGTCTCCTACAATGAGCAGTTCTTC. Translating it yields CASSSAGGVSYNEQFF.

The chain employs TRBV2 and TRBJ2-5; the match to TRBD2 covers 8 bases. V lost 8 bases and J lost 4; bases outside the gene matches: 9. The CDR3 spans 14 residues. Germline V CDR1 and CDR2: SNHLY, FYNNEI. CDR3 bases: TGTGCCAGCTATTGGAGCGGGAGTGGAGAGACCCAGTACTTC. Translation: CASYWSGSGETQYF.

V usage is TRBV4-1 and J usage is TRBJ2-5, with 9 positions matching TRBD2. Per germline, CDR1 MGHRA and CDR2 YSYEKL. This CDR3 has 16 residues. The trim removed 1 base at V and 7 bases at J, leaving 10 bases unmatched. The DNA of the CDR3 is TGCGCCAGCAGCCAAGGATTAGCGGGAGCTCAGGGGACCCAGTACTTC. It yields the protein CASSQGLAGAQGTQYF.

This clone has more than one count but fewer than ten. The chain employs TRBV19 and TRBJ1-2; 8 bases fit TRBD1. Germline CDR1 LNHDA, CDR2 SQIVND (reference sequence). CDR3 size: 15 residues. V shed 7 bases, J shed 4 bases, and the junction held 11 bases outside the gene matches. The CDR3 sequence is CASNPQSRGLYGYTF. The DNA for the CDR3 is TGTGCCAGTAATCCCCAGAGCAGGGGGCTCTATGGCTACACCTTC.

This CDR3 reads CASSRLLAGEESEQFF. CDR3 nucleotides: TGTGCCAGCTCACGGTTATTAGCGGGAGAGGAGAGTGAGCAGTTCTTC. The rearrangement links TRBV18 to TRBJ2-1, with 9 bases lining up with TRBD2. The CDR3 contains 16 residues. Germline loops: CDR1 KGHSH, CDR2 LQKENI. The trim removed 4 bases at V and 9 bases at J, leaving 13 bases unmatched.

V usage is TRBV3-1 (or the pseudogene TRBV3-2) and J usage is TRBJ2-7, with 9 bases identical to TRBD1. CDR3 size: 16 residues. The J segment lost 8 bases and the V segment lost 0 bases, leaving 11 bases of the junction unmatched. The V gene's germline CDR1 is LGHDT and CDR2 YNNKEL (reference sequence). In DNA form, the CDR3 reads TGTGCCAGCAGCCAAGATAGCGGACAGGGGCCGAAGAAGCAGTACTTC. This gives the protein CASSQDSGQGPKKQYF.

Concerning this clone itself: This specimen includes other DNA sequences encoding the same CDR3. The V and J genes are TRBV15 and TRBJ1-5; TRBD1 agrees at 9 bases. J gave up 5 bases and V 3 bases, and 2 bases lay outside the gene matches. CDR3 length: 14 amino acids. Germline loops: CDR1 LNHNV, CDR2 YYDKDF (reference sequence). CDR3 coding DNA: TGTGCCACCAGCAGGGGACAGGGTGATCAGCCCCAGCATTTT. Amino acid sequence: CATSRGQGDQPQHF.

This clone showed up just once. This chain connects TRBV29-1 to TRBJ2-2, with 8 nucleotides matching TRBD1. Germline loops: CDR1 SQVTM, CDR2 ANQGSEA. J lost 1 base, V lost 6 bases, and 13 bases had no gene match. The CDR3 extends over 17 amino acids. CDR3 bases: TGCAGCGTCGCGGACAGGGTGGGGTCCCAGAACACCGGGGAGCTGTTTTTT. This sequence encodes CSVADRVGSQNTGELFF.

The chain joins TRBV7-9 to TRBJ2-5; 9 nucleotides align to TRBD1. The CDR3 is made up of 17 amino acids. J gave up 2 bases and V 1 base, and 8 bases lay outside the gene matches. The germline CDR1 and CDR2 sequences are SEHNR and FQNEAQ (reference sequence). The CDR3 DNA is TGTGCCAGCAGCTTAGGAGCTGGGACAGGGCTACAAGAGACCCAGTACTTC. Protein sequence: CASSLGAGTGLQETQYF.

V is TRBV7-3 and J is TRBJ2-3; tentative D call: TRBD2 (5 bases). CDR3 length: 17 residues. V was shortened by 0 bases and J by 2 bases, with 15 bases between the two germline ends. CDR1 and CDR2 (germline): SGHTA, FQGTGA. The CDR3 here is CASSLTPTGIYTDTQYF. The CDR3 nucleotides are TGTGCCAGCAGCTTAACCCCTACGGGGATCTACACAGATACGCAGTATTTT.

This chain links TRBV27 with TRBJ1-1; 10 bases agree with TRBD1. V gave up 10 bases and J gave up 0 bases; unmatched junction bases: 11. This CDR3 comprises 16 residues. Germline CDR1 is MNHEY and CDR2 is SMNVEV (reference sequence). The CDR3 bases are TGTGCCACGTCGCGACAGGGGGCGGCCATGAACACTGAAGCTTTCTTT. Amino acid sequence: CATSRQGAAMNTEAFF.

The chain recombines TRBV30 with TRBJ1-1, with D uncertain. Germline loops: CDR1 GTSNPN, CDR2 SVGIG (reference sequence). The CDR3 spans 11 residues. Trimming took 2 bases from V and 5 from J, leaving 6 bases between them. The CDR3: CAWSWRTEAFF. The CDR3 DNA reads TGTGCCTGGAGTTGGCGGACTGAAGCTTTCTTT.

The rearrangement joins TRBV28 to TRBJ1-2; unclear D gene. The V end lost 6 bases, the J end lost 6 bases, and 23 bases lay between the germline ends. The CDR3 has 16 residues. Looked up from germline, CDR1 is MDHEN and CDR2 is SYDVKM. In DNA form, the CDR3 reads TGTGCCAGCAGACACGGCCCCCCACTTGAGGCGAATGGCTACACCTTC. It translates to CASRHGPPLEANGYTF.

The chain carries TRBV5-1 and TRBJ2-3; TRBD2 might be the D (6 bases). This CDR3 has 16 residues. Trimming left V 3 bases short and J 0 bases short, with 14 bases between. CDR1 is SGHRS, CDR2 YFSETQ, per germline. In nucleotides, the CDR3 is TGCGCCAGCAGCTCCCTCGGAGGGGCTAGCACAGATACGCAGTATTTT. This gives the protein CASSSLGGASTDTQYF.

The chain links TRBV12-3 or TRBV12-4 to TRBJ1-5; D might be TRBD1 (6 bases). The CDR3 extends over 12 amino acids. V dropped 7 bases and J dropped 6 bases, with 10 bases sitting between them. CDR3 in DNA: TGTGCCAGCAAACAGGGTCCTCAGCCCCAGCATTTT. Residues: CASKQGPQPQHF.

The chain carries TRBV5-8 and TRBJ2-3; 7 bases map to TRBD2. This CDR3 is built from 15 residues. CDR1 SGHTS and CDR2 YDEGEE come from the germline V gene. Trimming took 1 base from V and 0 from J; bases not matched to a gene: 2. The CDR3 is CASSLLAGSTDTQYF. As DNA, the CDR3 is TGTGCCAGCAGCTTGTTAGCGGGTAGCACAGATACGCAGTATTTT.

The J gene is TRBJ1-1, the V gene TRBV9, with 11 bases lining up with TRBD1. V lost 3 bases and J lost 7; bases outside the gene matches: 5. Germline CDR1 reads SGDLS; CDR2 reads YYNGEE. The CDR3 covers 14 residues. CDR3 coding DNA: TGTGCCAGCAGCGGGACAGGGGGCGTAGGTGAAGCTTTCTTT. Its translation: CASSGTGGVGEAFF.

The chain combines TRBV9 with TRBJ2-7; the match to TRBD1 covers 7 bases. The V gene end was trimmed by 1 base and the J gene end by 6 bases; junction bases not matched to a gene: 7. Germline-derived CDR1 and CDR2 are SGDLS and YYNGEE. CDR3 length: 14 residues. The CDR3 is CASSVNRGTGEQYF. DNA for the CDR3: TGTGCCAGCAGCGTAAACAGGGGTACGGGCGAGCAGTACTTC.

The V and J genes are TRBV12-3 or TRBV12-4 and TRBJ1-2, with 7 bases matching TRBD1. V trimming: 6 bases; J trimming: 1 base; junction bases outside the gene matches: 2. The CDR3 is 13 residues long. The CDR3 nucleotides read TGTGCCAGCAGCGGGGACAGTAACTATGGCTACACCTTC. This translates into CASSGDSNYGYTF.

There are a few counts of this clone. CDR3 coding DNA: TGTGCCAGCAGCTTAGACAGCGTTAATTCACCCCTCCACTTT. Translating it yields CASSLDSVNSPLHF. J is TRBJ1-6 and V is TRBV6-5; D perhaps matches TRBD1 (5 bases). V lost 6 bases and J lost 6, with 12 bases in between. The CDR3 has 14 residues. From germline, CDR1 is MNHEY and CDR2 SVGAGI.

This chain connects TRBV9 to TRBJ1-3; D remains unclear. The CDR3 consists of 15 residues. Germline V gives CDR1 SGDLS, CDR2 YYNGEE. V gave up 4 bases and J gave up 4 bases, with 15 bases separating them. Here the CDR3 DNA reads TGTGCCAGCAGCCAACGTTCCGGGGTAGGAAACACCATATATTTT. Its protein product is CASSQRSGVGNTIYF.

The V gene is TRBV7-2, the J gene TRBJ2-1; D possibly corresponds to TRBD1 (6 bases). Per the germline V gene, CDR1 is SGHTA and CDR2 is FQGNSA. The CDR3 consists of 17 residues. Trimming cost V 3 bases and J 0 bases, with 15 bases left between them. The CDR3 DNA reads TGTGCCAGCAGCTTCCCTCGTGGACAGAGCTCCTACAATGAGCAGTTCTTC. This translates into CASSFPRGQSSYNEQFF. The full variable domain, its missing parts supplied by reference TRBV7-2 and TRBJ2-1, is GAGVSQSPSNKVTEKGKDVELRCDPISGHTALYWYRQSLGQGLEFLIYFQGNSAPDKSGLPSDRFSAERTGGSVSTLTIQRTQQEDSAVYLCASSFPRGQSSYNEQFFGPGTRLTVL.

The chain uses TRBV6-2 or TRBV6-3 and TRBJ2-7; D call uncertain. V lost 4 bases to trimming and J lost 2 bases, with 9 bases between them. This CDR3 contains 13 residues. Germline CDR1 is MNHEY and CDR2 is SVGEGT. This chain's CDR3 is CASSFYQTYEQYF. The DNA for the CDR3 is TGTGCCAGCAGTTTCTACCAAACCTACGAGCAGTACTTC.

The chain couples TRBV6-5 to TRBJ2-1, with D uncertain. Germline V gives CDR1 MNHEY, CDR2 SVGAGI. The CDR3 runs 16 residues. The V end was cut by 4 bases, the J end by 0 bases, with 13 bases between. The CDR3 region is CASSSRATTSYNEQFF. The CDR3 DNA reads TGTGCCAGCAGTTCCCGCGCTACTACCTCCTACAATGAGCAGTTCTTC.